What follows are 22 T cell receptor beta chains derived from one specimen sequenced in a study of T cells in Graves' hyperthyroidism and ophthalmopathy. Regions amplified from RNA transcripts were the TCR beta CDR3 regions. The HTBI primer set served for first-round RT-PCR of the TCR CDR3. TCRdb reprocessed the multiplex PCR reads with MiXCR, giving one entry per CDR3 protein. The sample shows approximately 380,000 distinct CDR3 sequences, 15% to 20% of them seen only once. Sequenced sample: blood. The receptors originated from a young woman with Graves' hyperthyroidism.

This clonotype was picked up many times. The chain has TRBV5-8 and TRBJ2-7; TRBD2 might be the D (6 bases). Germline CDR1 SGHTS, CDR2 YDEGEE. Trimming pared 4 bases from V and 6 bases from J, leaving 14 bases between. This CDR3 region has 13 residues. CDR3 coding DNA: TGTGCCAGCAGCCAGTACGGGGGTCTCGAGCAGTACTTC. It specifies CASSQYGGLEQYF.

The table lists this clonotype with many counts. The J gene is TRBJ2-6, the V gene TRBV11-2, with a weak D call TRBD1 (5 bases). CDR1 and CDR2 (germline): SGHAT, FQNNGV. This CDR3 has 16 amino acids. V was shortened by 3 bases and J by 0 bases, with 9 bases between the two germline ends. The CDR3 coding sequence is TGTGCCAGCAGCTTCGGAAGGGGCTCTGGGGCCAACGTCCTGACTTTC. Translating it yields CASSFGRGSGANVLTF.

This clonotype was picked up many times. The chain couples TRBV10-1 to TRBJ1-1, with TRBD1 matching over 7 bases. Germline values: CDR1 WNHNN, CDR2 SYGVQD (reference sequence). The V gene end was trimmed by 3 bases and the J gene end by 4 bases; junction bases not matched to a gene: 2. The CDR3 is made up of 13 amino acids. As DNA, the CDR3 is TGCGCCAGCAGTGAAGACAGGGCCACTGAAGCTTTCTTT. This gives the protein CASSEDRATEAFF.

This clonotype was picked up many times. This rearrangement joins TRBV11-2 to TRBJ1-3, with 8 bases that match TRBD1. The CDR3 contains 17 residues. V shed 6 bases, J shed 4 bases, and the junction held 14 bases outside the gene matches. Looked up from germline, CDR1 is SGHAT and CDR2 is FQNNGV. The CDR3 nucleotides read TGTGCCAGCAGACACCGGGACAGGCTTTCGTCGGGAAACACCATATATTTT. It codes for CASRHRDRLSSGNTIYF.

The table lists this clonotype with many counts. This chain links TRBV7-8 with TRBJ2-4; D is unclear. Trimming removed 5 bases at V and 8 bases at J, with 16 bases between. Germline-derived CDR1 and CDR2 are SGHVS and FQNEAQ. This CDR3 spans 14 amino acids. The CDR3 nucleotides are TGTGCCAGCAGCCCGGACCTACTTGACGACATTCAGTACTTC. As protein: CASSPDLLDDIQYF.

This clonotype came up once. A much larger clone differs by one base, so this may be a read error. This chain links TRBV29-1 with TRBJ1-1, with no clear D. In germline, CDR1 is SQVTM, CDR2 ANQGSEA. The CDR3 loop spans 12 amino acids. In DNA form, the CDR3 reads TGCAGCGCCGACGGTCCCAACACTGATGCTTTCTTT. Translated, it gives CSADGPNTDAFF.

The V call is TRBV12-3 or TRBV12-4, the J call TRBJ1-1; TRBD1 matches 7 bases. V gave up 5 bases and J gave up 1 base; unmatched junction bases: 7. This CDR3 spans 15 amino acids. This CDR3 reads CASSPADRSNTEAFF. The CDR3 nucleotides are TGTGCCAGCAGTCCGGCGGACAGGTCGAACACTGAAGCTTTCTTT.

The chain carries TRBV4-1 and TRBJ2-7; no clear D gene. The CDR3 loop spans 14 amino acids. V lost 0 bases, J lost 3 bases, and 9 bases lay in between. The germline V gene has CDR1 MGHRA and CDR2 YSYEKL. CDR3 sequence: CASSQEGTIYEQYF. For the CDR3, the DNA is TGCGCCAGCAGCCAAGAGGGCACGATCTACGAGCAGTACTTC.

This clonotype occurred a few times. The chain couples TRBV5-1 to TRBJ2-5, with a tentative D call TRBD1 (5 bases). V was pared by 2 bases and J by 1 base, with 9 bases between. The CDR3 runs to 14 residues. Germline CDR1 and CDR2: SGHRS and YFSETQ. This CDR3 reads CASSFRESQETQYF. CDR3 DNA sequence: TGCGCCAGCAGCTTCAGGGAATCCCAAGAGACCCAGTACTTC. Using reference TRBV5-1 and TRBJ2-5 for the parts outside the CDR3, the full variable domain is KAGVTQTPRYLIKTRGQQVTLSCSPISGHRSVSWYQQTPGQGLQFLFEYFSETQRNKGNFPGRFSGRQFSNSRSEMNVSTLELGDSALYLCASSFRESQETQYFGPGTRLLVL.

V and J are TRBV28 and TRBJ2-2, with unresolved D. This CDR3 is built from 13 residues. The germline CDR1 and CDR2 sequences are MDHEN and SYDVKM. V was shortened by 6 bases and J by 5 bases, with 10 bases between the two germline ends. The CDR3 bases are TGTGCCAGCAGCCCTCAATGGACCGGGGAGCTGTTTTTT. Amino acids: CASSPQWTGELFF.

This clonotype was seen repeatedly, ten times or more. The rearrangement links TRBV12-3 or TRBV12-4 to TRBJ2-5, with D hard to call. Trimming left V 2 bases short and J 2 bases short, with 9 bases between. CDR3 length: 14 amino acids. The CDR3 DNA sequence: TGTGCCAGCAGTTTATCAAACCGACAAGAGACCCAGTACTTC. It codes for CASSLSNRQETQYF.

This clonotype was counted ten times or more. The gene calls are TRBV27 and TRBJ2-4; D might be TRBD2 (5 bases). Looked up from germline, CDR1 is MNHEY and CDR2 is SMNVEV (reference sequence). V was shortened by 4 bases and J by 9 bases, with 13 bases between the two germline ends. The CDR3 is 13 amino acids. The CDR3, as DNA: TGTGCCAGCAGTTCGATAGACGGGGTCATTCAGTACTTC. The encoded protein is CASSSIDGVIQYF.

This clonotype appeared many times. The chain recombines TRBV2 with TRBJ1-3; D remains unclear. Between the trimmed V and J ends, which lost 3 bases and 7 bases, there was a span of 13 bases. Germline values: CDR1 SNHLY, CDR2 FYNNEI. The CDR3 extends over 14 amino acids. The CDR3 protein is CASSDATKRNTIYF. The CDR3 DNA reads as TGTGCCAGCAGTGACGCTACAAAGCGTAACACCATATATTTT.

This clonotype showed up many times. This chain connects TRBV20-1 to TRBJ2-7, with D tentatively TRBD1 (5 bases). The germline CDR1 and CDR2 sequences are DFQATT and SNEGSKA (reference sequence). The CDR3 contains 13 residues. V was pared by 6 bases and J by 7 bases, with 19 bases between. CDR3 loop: CSAPSAGIGEQYF. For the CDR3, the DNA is TGCAGTGCCCCGAGCGCAGGGATCGGAGAGCAGTACTTC.

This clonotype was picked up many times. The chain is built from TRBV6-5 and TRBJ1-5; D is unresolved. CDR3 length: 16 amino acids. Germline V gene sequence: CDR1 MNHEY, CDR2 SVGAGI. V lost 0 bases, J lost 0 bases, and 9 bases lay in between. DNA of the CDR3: TGTGCCAGCAGTTACTCTCCCGGGAATAGCAATCAGCCCCAGCATTTT. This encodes CASSYSPGNSNQPQHF.

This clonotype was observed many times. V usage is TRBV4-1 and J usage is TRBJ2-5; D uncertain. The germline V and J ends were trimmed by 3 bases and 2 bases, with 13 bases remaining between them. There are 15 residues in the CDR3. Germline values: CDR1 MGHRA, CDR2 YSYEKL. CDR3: CASSHAWATQETQYF. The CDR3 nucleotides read TGCGCCAGCAGCCACGCATGGGCGACTCAAGAGACCCAGTACTTC.

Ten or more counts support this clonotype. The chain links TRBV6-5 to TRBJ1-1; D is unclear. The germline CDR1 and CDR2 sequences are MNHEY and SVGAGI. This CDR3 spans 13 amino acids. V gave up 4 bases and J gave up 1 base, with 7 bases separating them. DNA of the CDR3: TGTGCCAGCAGTTCCTTAAAGAACACTGAAGCTTTCTTT. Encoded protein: CASSSLKNTEAFF.

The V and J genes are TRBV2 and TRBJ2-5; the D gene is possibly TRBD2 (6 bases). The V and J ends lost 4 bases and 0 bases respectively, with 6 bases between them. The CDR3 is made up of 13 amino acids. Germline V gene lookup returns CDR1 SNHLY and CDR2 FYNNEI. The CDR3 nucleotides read TGTGCCAGCAGTGTAGCGGACCAAGAGACCCAGTACTTC. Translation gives CASSVADQETQYF.

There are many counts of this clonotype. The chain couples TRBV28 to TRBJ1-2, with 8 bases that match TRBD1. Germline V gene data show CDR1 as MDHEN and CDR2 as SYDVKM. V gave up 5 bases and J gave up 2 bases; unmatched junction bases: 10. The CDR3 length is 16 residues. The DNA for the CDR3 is TGTGCCAGCAGTGATACTTGGACAGGGTTAAACTATGGCTACACCTTC. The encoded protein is CASSDTWTGLNYGYTF.

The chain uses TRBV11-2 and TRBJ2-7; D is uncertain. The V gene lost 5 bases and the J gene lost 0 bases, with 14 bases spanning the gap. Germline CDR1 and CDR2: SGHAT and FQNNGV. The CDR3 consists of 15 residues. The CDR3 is CASSPPDGPSYEQYF. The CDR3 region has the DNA TGTGCCAGCAGCCCCCCGGACGGGCCCTCCTACGAGCAGTACTTC.

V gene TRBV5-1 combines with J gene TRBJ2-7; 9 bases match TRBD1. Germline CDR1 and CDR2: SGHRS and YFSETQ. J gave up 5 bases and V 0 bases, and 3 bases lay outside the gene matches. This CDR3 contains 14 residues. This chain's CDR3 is CASSLGDRVHEQYF. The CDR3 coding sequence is TGCGCCAGCAGCTTGGGGGACAGGGTTCACGAGCAGTACTTC.

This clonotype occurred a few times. CDR3 coding DNA: TGTGCCAGCCACGGTGGGAAAGAGACCCAGTACTTC. This encodes CASHGGKETQYF. The rearrangement links TRBV28 to TRBJ2-5; D gene unclear. Trimming took off 8 bases at V and 3 bases at J, with 10 bases between the two ends. The germline V gene has CDR1 MDHEN and CDR2 SYDVKM. This CDR3 comprises 12 residues.